This T cell receptor beta chain was identified in a study of metastatic and nonmetastatic thyroid tumors. Study summary: Where malignant and benign thyroid patients were concerned, repertoires were compared across blood and tumor or nodule tissue.

No treatment had been given to any patient before thyroid surgery. Original analysis: To classify distant metastasis in papillary thyroid cancer, a model was built from CDR3 differences across clinicopathological groups. Using MiXCR, TCRdb re-called clones from the PCR reads. The V and J calls follow TCRdb's processing rather than the paper's. The profile shows some 15,000 clones, under 30% of them singletons. This clone was counted at least ten times. In germline, CDR1 is SEHNR, CDR2 FQNEAQ (reference sequence). The trim removed 2 bases at V and 2 bases at J, leaving 3 bases unmatched. The length of the CDR3 is 16 residues.

V and J are TRBV7-9 and TRBJ2-3, with TRBD1 matching over 11 bases. The sequence was obtained from a male donor with papillary thyroid cancer or a benign thyroid nodule (not recorded which). Some clones in this sample may be carry-over from other donors' samples. The sample comprised blood. The CDR3 loop is CASSLRTGGATDTQYF. The CDR3 region has the DNA TGTGCCAGCAGCTTACGGACAGGGGGCGCCACAGATACGCAGTATTTT.